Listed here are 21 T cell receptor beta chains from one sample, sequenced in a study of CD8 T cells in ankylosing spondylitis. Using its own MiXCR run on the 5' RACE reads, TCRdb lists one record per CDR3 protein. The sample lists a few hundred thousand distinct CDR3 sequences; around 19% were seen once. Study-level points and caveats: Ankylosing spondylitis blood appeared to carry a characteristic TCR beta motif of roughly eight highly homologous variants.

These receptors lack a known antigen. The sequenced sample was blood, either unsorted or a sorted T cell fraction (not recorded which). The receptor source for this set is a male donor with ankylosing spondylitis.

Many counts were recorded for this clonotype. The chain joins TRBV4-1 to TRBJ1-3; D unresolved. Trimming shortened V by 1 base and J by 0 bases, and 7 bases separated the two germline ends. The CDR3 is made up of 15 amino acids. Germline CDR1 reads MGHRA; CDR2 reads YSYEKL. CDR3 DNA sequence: TGCGCCAGCAGCCAAGGAAGGGTCTCTGGAAACACCATATATTTT. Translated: CASSQGRVSGNTIYF.

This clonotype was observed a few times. CDR3 coding DNA: TGTGCCAGCAGCTTAGTGACTAGCAATGAGCAGTTCTTC. It translates to CASSLVTSNEQFF. The chain links TRBV7-2 to TRBJ2-1, with D possibly being TRBD2 (6 bases). The CDR3 loop spans 13 amino acids. Germline V gene data show CDR1 as SGHTA and CDR2 as FQGNSA. V lost 1 base to trimming and J lost 6 bases, with 7 bases between them.

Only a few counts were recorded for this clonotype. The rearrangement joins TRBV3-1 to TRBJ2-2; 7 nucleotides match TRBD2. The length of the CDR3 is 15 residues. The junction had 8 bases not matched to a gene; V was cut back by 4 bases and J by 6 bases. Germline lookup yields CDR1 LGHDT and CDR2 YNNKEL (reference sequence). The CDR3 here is CASSLTREGPGELFF. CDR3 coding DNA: TGTGCCAGCAGCCTCACGAGGGAGGGCCCCGGGGAGCTGTTTTTT.

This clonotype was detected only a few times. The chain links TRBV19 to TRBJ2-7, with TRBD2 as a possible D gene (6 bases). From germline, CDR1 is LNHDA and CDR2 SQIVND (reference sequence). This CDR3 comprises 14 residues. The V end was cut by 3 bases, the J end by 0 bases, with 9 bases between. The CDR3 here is CASSIAGSSYEQYF. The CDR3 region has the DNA TGTGCCAGTAGTATCGCGGGGAGCTCCTACGAGCAGTACTTC.

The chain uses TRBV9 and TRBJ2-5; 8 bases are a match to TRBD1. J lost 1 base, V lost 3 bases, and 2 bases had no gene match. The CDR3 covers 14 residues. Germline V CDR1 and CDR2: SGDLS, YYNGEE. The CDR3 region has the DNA TGTGCCAGCAGCGGGACAGGGTCCCAAGAGACCCAGTACTTC. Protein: CASSGTGSQETQYF.

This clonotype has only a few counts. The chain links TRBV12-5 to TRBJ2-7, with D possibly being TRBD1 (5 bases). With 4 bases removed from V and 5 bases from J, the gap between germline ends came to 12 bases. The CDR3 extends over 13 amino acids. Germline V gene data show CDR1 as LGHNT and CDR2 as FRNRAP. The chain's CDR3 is CASGWGLRDEQYF. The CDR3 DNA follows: TGTGCTAGTGGTTGGGGCTTAAGGGACGAGCAGTACTTC.

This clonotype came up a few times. The CDR3 sequence: CASSTGTGIGNEQFF. In nucleotides, the CDR3 is TGCGCCAGCAGTACCGGGACAGGGATAGGGAATGAGCAGTTCTTC. The chain uses TRBV5-1 and TRBJ2-1; the match to TRBD1 covers 9 bases. This CDR3 region has 15 residues. The V gene's germline CDR1 is SGHRS and CDR2 YFSETQ. V trimming: 5 bases; J trimming: 7 bases; junction bases outside the gene matches: 10. The full variable domain, in which reference TRBV5-1 and TRBJ2-1 provide the parts outside the CDR3, is KAGVTQTPRYLIKTRGQQVTLSCSPISGHRSVSWYQQTPGQGLQFLFEYFSETQRNKGNFPGRFSGRQFSNSRSEMNVSTLELGDSALYLCASSTGTGIGNEQFFGPGTRLTVL.

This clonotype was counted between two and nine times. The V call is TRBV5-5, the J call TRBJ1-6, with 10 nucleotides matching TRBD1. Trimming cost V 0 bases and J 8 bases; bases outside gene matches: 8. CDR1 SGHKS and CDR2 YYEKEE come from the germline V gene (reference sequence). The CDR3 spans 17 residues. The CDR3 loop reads CASSLVAPGTGDSPLHF. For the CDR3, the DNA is TGTGCCAGCAGCTTGGTTGCACCCGGGACAGGGGATTCACCCCTCCACTTT.

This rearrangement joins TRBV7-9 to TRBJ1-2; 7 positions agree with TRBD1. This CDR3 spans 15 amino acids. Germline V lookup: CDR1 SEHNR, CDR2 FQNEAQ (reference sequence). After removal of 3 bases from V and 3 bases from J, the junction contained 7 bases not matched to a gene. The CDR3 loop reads CASSLSRDSDYGYTF. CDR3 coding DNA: TGTGCCAGCAGCTTGAGTCGGGACAGCGACTATGGCTACACCTTC.

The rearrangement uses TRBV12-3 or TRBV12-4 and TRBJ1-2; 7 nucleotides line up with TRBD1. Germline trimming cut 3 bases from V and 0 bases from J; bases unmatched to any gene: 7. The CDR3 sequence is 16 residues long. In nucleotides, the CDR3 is TGTGCCAGCAGTTTCCCGTTCGGGACAGCTAACTATGGCTACACCTTC. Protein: CASSFPFGTANYGYTF.

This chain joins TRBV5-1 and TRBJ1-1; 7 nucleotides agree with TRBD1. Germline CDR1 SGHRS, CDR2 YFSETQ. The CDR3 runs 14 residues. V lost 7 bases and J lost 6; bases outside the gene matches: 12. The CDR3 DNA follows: TGCGCCAGCGGATTCGGGACAGAGGGACCTGAAGCTTTCTTT. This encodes CASGFGTEGPEAFF. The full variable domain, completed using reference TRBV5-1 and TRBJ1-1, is KAGVTQTPRYLIKTRGQQVTLSCSPISGHRSVSWYQQTPGQGLQFLFEYFSETQRNKGNFPGRFSGRQFSNSRSEMNVSTLELGDSALYLCASGFGTEGPEAFFGQGTRLTVV.

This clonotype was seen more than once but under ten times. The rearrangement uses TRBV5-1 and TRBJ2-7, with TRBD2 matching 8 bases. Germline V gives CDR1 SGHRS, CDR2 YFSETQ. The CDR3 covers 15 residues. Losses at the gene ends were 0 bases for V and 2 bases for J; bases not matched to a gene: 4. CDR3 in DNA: TGCGCCAGCAGCTTGGACCGGGGGGGAGCCTACGAGCAGTACTTC. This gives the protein CASSLDRGGAYEQYF.

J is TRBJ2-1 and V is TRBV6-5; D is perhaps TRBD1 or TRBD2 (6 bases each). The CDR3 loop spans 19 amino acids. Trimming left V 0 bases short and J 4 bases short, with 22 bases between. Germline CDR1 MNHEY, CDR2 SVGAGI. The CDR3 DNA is TGTGCCAGCAGTTACTCCCCGCCGGGGGCAGGGGCGATTTACAATGAGCAGTTCTTC. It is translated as CASSYSPPGAGAIYNEQFF.

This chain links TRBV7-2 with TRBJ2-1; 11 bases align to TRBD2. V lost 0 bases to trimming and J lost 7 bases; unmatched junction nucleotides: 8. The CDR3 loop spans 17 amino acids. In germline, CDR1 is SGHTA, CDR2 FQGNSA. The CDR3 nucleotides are TGTGCCAGCAGCTTAGCGGCCGGGACTAGCGGTAGTAATGAGCAGTTCTTC. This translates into CASSLAAGTSGSNEQFF.

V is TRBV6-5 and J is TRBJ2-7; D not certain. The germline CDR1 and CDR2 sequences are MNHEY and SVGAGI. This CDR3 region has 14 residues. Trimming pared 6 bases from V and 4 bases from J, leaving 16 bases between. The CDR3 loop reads CASSPEAPGYEQYF. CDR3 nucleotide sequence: TGTGCCAGCAGCCCAGAGGCCCCCGGGTACGAGCAGTACTTC.

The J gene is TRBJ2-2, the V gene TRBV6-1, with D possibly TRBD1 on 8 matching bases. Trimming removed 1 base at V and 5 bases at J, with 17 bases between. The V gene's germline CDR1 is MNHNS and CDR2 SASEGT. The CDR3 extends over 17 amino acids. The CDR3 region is CASSEEGGNRGTGELFF. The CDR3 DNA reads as TGTGCCAGCAGTGAAGAGGGGGGGAACAGGGGGACCGGGGAGCTGTTTTTT.

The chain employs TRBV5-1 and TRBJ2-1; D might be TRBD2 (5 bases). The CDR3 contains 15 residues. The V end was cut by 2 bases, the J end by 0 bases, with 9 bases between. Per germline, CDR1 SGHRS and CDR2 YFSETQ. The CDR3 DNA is TGCGCCAGCAGCTTAGGAGCGGACTCCTACAATGAGCAGTTCTTC. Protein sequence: CASSLGADSYNEQFF.

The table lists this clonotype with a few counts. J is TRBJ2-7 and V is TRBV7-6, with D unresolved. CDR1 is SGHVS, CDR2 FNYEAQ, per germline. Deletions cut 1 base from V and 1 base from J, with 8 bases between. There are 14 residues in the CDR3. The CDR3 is CASSLGDDSYEQYF. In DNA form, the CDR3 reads TGTGCCAGCAGCTTAGGCGACGATTCCTACGAGCAGTACTTC.

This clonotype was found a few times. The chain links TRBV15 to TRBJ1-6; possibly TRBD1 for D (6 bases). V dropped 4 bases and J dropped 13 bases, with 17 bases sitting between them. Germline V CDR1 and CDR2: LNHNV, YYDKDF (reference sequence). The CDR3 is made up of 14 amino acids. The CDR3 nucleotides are TGTGCCACCAGCACCTCGCAGGGGTTGTCTCCCCTCCACTTT. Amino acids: CATSTSQGLSPLHF.

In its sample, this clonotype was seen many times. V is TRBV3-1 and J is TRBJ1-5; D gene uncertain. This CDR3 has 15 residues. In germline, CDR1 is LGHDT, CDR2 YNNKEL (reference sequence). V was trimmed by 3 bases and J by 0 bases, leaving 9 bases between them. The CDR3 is CASSQGGYSNQPQHF. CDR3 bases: TGTGCCAGCAGCCAGGGAGGATATAGCAATCAGCCCCAGCATTTT.

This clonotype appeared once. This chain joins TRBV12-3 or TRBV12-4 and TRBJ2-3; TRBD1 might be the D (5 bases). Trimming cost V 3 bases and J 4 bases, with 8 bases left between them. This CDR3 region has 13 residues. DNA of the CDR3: TGTGCCAGCAGTTTTCAGGGCCCAGATACGCAGTATTTT. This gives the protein CASSFQGPDTQYF.